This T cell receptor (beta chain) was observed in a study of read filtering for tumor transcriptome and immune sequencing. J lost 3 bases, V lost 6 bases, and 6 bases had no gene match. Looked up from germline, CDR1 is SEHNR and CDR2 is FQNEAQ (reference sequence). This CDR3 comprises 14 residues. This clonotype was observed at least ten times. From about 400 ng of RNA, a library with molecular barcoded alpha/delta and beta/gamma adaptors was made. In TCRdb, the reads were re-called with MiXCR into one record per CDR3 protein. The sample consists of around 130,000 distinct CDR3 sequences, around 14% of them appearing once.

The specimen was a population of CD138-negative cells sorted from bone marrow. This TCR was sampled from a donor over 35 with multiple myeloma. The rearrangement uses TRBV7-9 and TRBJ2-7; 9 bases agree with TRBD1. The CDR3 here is CASRKGQGIYEQYF. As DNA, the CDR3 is TGTGCCAGCAGAAAAGGACAGGGGATCTACGAGCAGTACTTC.